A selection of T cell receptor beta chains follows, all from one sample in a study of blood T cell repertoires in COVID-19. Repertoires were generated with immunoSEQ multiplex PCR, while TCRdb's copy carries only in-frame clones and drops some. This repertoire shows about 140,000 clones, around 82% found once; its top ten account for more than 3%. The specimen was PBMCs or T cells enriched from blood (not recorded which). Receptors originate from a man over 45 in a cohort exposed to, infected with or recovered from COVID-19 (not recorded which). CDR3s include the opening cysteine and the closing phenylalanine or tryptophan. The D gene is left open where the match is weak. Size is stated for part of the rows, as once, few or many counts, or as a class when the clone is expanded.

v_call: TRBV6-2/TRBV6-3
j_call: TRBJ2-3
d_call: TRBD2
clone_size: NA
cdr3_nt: TGTGCCAGCAGTCCAAGCGGGGTATCGACAGATACGCAGTATTTT
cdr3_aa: CASSPSGVSTDTQYF

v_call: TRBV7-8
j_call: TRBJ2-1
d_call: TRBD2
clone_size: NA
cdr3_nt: TGTGCCAGCAGCTTAAGGCTAGCGGGAGTGAGCTCCTACAATGAGCAGTTCTTC
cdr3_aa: CASSLRLAGVSSYNEQFF

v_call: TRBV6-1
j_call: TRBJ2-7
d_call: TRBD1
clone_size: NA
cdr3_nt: TGTGCCAGCAGTGAGAAACAGGGGCCTTACTACGAGCAGTACTTC
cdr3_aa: CASSEKQGPYYEQYF

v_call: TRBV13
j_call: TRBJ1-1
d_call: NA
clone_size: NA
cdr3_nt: TGTGCCAGCAGCCCCTGGACAGCGACGAACACTGAAGCTTTCTTT
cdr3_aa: CASSPWTATNTEAFF

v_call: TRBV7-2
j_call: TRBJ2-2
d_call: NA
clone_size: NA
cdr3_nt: TGTGCCAGCAGCTTTAGCGGTGTCGGTTGGCTGTTTTTT
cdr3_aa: CASSFSGVGWLFF

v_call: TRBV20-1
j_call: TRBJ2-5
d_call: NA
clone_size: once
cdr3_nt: TGCAGTGCTAGTCGTAGCGGAGAACAAGAGACCCAGTACTTC
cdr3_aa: CSASRSGEQETQYF

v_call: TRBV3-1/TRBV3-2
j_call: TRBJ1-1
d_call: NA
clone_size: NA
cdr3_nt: TGTGCCAGCAGCCAAGATTTAGTGCACACTGAAGCTTTCTTT
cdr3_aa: CASSQDLVHTEAFF

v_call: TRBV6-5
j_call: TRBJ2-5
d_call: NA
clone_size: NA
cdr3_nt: TGTGCCAGCAGTTACTCGGGGCCCCTGGGGGAGACCCAGTACTTC
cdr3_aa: CASSYSGPLGETQYF

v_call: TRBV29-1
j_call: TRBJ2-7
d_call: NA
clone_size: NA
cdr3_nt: TGCAGCGGCCTCCGGGAAGGGGGCTACGAGCAGTACTTC
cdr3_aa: CSGLREGGYEQYF

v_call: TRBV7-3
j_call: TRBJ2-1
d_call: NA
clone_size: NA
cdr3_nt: TGTGCCAGCAGCTTAACTAGTACCTACAATGAGCAGTTCTTC
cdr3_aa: CASSLTSTYNEQFF

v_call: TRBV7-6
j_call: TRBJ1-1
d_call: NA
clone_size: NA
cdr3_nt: TGTGCCAGCAGCTTAGAGCGGGCCGGCGGGGCGAACACTGAAGCTTTCTTT
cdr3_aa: CASSLERAGGANTEAFF

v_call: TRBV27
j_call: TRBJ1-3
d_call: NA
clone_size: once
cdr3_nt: TGTGCCAGCAGTCCGAGTCGGGGGGCGAAAGGAAACACCATATATTTT
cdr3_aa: CASSPSRGAKGNTIYF

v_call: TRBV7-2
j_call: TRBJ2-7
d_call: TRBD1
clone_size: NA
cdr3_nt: TGTGCCAGCAGCTTAGCCGGACAGGGTTTATACGAGCAGTACTTC
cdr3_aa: CASSLAGQGLYEQYF

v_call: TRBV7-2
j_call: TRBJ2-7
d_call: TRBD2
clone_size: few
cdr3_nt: TGTGCCAGCAGCATAGGACTAGCGGGGTCCTACGAGCAGTACTTC
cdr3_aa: CASSIGLAGSYEQYF

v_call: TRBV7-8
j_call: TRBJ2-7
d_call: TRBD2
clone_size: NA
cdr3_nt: TGTGCCAGCAGCAGCGACAAGAGAAGACTAGCGGGCCAGGAGCAGTACTTC
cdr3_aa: CASSSDKRRLAGQEQYF